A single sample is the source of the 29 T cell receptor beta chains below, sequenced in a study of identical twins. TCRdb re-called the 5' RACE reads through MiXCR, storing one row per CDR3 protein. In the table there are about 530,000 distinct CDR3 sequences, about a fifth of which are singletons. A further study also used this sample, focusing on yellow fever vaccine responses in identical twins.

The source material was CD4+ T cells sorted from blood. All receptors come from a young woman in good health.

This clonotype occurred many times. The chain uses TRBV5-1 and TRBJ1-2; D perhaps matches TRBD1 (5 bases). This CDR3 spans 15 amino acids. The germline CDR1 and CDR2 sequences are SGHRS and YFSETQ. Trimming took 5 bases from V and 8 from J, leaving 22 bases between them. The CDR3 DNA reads TGCGCCAGCAGTACAGGCGGTACTTTCAGCGGGGGCTACACCTTC. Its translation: CASSTGGTFSGGYTF.

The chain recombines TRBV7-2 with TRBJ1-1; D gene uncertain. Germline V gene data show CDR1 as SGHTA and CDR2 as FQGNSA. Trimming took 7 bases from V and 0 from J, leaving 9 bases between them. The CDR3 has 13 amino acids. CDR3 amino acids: CASTTSVNTEAFF. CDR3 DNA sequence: TGTGCCAGCACCACTTCAGTGAACACTGAAGCTTTCTTT.

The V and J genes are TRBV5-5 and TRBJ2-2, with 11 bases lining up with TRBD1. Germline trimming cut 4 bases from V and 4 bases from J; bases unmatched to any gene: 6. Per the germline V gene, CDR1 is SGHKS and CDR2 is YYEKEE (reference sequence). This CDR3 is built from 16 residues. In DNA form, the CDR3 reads TGTGCCAGCAGCCCGGGGACAGGGGGGTTCACCGGGGAGCTGTTTTTT. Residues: CASSPGTGGFTGELFF. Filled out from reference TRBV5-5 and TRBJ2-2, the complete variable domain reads DAGVTQSPTHLIKTRGQQVTLRCSPISGHKSVSWYQQVLGQGPQFIFQYYEKEERGRGNFPDRFSARQFPNYSSELNVNALLLGDSALYLCASSPGTGGFTGELFFGEGSRLTVL.

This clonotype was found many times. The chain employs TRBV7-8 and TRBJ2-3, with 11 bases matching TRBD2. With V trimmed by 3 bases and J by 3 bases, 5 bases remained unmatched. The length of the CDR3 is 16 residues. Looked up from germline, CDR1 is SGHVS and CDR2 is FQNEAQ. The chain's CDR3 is CASSLATSGSTDTQYF. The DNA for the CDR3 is TGTGCCAGCAGCTTGGCTACTAGCGGGAGTACAGATACGCAGTATTTT.

This CDR3 is CASSYFPGQPYEQYF. As DNA, the CDR3 is TGTGCCAGCAGTTATTTTCCGGGACAACCCTACGAGCAGTACTTC. V gene TRBV6-5 combines with J gene TRBJ2-7, with D possibly being TRBD1 (6 bases). CDR3 size: 15 residues. The V gene's germline CDR1 is MNHEY and CDR2 SVGAGI. V lost 3 bases, J lost 2 bases, and 14 bases lay in between.

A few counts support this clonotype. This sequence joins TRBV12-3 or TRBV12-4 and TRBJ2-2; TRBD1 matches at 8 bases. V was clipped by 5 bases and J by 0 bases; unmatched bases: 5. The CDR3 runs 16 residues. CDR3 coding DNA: TGTGCCAGCAGTCCTCCGGGACAGGCGAACACCGGGGAGCTGTTTTTT. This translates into CASSPPGQANTGELFF.

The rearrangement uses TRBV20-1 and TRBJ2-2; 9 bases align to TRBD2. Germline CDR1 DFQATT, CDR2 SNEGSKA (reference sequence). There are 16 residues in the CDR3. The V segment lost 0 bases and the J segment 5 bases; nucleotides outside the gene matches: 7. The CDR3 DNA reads TGCAGTGCTAGAGATCCCCTAGCGGGAAGAACCGGGGAGCTGTTTTTT. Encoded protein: CSARDPLAGRTGELFF.

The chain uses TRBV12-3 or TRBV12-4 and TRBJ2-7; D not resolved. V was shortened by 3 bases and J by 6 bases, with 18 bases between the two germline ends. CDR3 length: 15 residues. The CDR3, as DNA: TGTGCCAGCAGTTTCTTGCTAGGGAAGTTGGGCGAGCAGTACGTC. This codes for CASSFLLGKLGEQYV.

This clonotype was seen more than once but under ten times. The CDR3: CSARKIAGGNSYNEQFF. The CDR3 nucleotides are TGCAGTGCTAGAAAAATAGCGGGAGGCAACTCCTACAATGAGCAGTTCTTC. The chain employs TRBV20-1 and TRBJ2-1, with 10 bases lining up with TRBD2. The germline CDR1 and CDR2 sequences are DFQATT and SNEGSKA (reference sequence). CDR3 size: 17 residues. The trim removed 2 bases at V and 0 bases at J, leaving 7 bases unmatched.

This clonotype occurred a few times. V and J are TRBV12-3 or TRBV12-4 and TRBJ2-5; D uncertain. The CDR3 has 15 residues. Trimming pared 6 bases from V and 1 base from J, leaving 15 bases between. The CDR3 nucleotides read TGTGCCAGCAGCCCTTGGCCGTTTATCCAAGAGACCCAGTACTTC. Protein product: CASSPWPFIQETQYF.

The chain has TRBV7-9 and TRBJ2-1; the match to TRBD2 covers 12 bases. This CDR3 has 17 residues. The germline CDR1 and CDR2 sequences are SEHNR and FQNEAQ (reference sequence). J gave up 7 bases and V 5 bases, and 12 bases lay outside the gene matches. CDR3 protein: CASSARGLAGGPNEQFF. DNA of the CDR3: TGTGCCAGCAGCGCAAGGGGCCTAGCGGGGGGGCCAAATGAGCAGTTCTTC.

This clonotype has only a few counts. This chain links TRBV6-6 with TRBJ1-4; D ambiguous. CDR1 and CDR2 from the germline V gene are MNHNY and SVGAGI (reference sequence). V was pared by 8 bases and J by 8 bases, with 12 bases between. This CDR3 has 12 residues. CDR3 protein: CASWSWEEKLFF. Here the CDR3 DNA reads TGTGCCAGCTGGAGTTGGGAGGAAAAACTGTTTTTT.

The CDR3 DNA sequence: TGTTTTGGACTAGCGGGGGTAGCCTTGGGTGAGCAGTTCTTC. Translated: CFGLAGVALGEQFF. The rearrangement joins TRBV7-2 to TRBJ2-1; 13 nucleotides align to TRBD2. The germline V gene encodes CDR1 SGHTA and CDR2 FQGNSA. The CDR3 is made up of 14 amino acids.

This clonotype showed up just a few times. The CDR3 nucleotides are TGTGCCAGCAGTTTTGGCAACACGAACACTGAAGCTTTCTTT. Its translation: CASSFGNTNTEAFF. The rearrangement joins TRBV6-2 or TRBV6-3 to TRBJ1-1, with D unclear. The CDR3 is made up of 14 amino acids. V shed 4 bases and J shed 1 base, with 10 bases lying between them. Germline V CDR1 and CDR2: MNHEY, SVGEGT.

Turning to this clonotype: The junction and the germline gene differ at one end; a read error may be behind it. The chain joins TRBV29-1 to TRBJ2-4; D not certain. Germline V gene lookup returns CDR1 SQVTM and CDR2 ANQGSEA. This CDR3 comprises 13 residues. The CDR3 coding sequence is TGCAGCGATGAATTCTCAGCCAAAAACATTCAGTACTTC. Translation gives CSDEFSAKNIQYF.

The CDR3 protein is CAISEFPAGTSTDTQYF. The CDR3 DNA follows: TGTGCCATCAGTGAGTTCCCAGCGGGTACTAGCACAGATACGCAGTATTTT. The V call is TRBV10-3, the J call TRBJ2-3; D is perhaps TRBD2 (6 bases). The germline V gene has CDR1 ENHRY and CDR2 SYGVKD. CDR3 length: 17 amino acids. The V gene lost 1 base and the J gene lost 0 bases, with 14 bases spanning the gap.

In DNA, the CDR3 is TGTGCCAGCAGCCCCACGACAGGTCTTAACACTGAAGCTTTCTTT. It codes for CASSPTTGLNTEAFF. The chain combines TRBV12-3 or TRBV12-4 with TRBJ1-1; D may be TRBD1 (6 bases). V was pared by 6 bases and J by 2 bases, with 16 bases between. The CDR3 runs to 15 residues.

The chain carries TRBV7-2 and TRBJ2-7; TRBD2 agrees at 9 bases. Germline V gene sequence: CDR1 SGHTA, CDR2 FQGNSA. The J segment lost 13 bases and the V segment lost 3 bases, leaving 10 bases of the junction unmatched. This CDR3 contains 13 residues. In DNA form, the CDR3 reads TGTGCCAGCAGCTTGCCCCTAGCGGGGTTTTGTTACTTC. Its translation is CASSLPLAGFCYF.

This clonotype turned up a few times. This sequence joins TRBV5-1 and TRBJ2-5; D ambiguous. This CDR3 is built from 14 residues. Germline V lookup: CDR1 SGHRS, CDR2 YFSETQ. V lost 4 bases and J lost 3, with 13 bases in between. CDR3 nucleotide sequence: TGCGCCAGCAGCCAGGTCGGCGGAAAAGAGACCCAGTACTTC. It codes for CASSQVGGKETQYF.

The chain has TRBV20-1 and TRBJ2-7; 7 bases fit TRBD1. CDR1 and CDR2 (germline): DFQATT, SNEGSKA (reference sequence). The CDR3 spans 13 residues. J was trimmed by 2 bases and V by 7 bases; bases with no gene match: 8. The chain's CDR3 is CSGTQGYPYEQYV. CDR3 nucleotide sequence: TGCAGTGGCACACAGGGGTACCCCTACGAGCAGTACGTC.

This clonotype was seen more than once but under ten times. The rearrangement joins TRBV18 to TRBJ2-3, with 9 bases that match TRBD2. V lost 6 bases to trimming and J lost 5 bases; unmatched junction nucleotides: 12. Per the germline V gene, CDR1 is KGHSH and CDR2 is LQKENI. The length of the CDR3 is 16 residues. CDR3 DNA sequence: TGTGCCAGCTCTCCCGGTGTAGCGGGGGTCATAGATACGCAGTATTTT. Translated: CASSPGVAGVIDTQYF. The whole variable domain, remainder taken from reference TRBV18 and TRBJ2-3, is NAGVMQNPRHLVRRRGQEARLRCSPMKGHSHVYWYRQLPEEGLKFMVYLQKENIIDESGMPKERFSAEFPKEGPSILRIQQVVRGDSAAYFCASSPGVAGVIDTQYFGPGTRLTVL.

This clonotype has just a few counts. This CDR3 is CASSQLAGSFSAGELFF. DNA for the CDR3: TGCGCCAGCAGCCAGCTAGCGGGGTCGTTTAGCGCCGGGGAGCTGTTTTTT. The genes are TRBV4-1 and TRBJ2-2; 9 bases map to TRBD2. V dropped 3 bases and J dropped 6; count of bases not matched to a gene: 11. Germline CDR1 and CDR2: MGHRA and YSYEKL. There are 17 residues in the CDR3.

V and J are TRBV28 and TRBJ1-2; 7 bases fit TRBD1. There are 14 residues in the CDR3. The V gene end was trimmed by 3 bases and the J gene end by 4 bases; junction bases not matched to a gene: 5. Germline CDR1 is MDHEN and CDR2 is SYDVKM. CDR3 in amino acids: CASSFADRAYGYTF. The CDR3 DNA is TGTGCCAGCAGTTTTGCCGACAGGGCCTATGGCTACACCTTC.

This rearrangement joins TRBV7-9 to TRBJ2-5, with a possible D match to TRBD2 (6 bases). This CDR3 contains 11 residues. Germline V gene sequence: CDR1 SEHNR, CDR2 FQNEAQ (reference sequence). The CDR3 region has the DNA TGTGCTGGAGGGATCCAAGAGACCCAGTACTTC. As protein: CAGGIQETQYF. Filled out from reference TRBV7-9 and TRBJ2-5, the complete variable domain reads DTGVSQNPRHKITKRGQNVTFRCDPISEHNRLYWYRQTLGQGPEFLTYFQNEAQLEKSRLLSDRFSAERPKGSFSTLEIQRTEQGDSAMYLCAGGIQETQYFGPGTRLLVL.

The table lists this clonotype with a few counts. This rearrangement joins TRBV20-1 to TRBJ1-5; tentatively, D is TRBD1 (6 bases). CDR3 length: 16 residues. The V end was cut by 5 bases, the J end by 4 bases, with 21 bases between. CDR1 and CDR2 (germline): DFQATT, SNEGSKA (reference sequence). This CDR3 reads CSAGLPGAGGNQPQHF. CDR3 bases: TGCAGTGCTGGCCTCCCAGGGGCGGGGGGAAATCAGCCCCAGCATTTT.

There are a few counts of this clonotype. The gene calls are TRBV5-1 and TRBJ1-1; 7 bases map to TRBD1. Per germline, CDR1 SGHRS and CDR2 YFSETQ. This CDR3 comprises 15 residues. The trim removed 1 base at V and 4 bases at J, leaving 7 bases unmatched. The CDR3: CASSLLGGGSTEAFF. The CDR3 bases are TGCGCCAGCAGCTTGTTAGGGGGCGGAAGCACTGAAGCTTTCTTT.

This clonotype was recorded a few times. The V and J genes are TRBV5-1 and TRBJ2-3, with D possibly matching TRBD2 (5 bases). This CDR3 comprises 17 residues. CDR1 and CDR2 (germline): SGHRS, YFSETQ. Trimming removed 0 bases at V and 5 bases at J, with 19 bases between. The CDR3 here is CASSLAQIAAGGDTQYF. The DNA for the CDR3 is TGCGCCAGCAGCTTGGCCCAGATTGCGGCGGGCGGAGATACGCAGTATTTT.

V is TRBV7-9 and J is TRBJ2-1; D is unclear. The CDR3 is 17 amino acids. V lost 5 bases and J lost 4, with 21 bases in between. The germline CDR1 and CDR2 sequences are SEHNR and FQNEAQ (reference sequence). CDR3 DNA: TGTGCCAGCAGCAGAGACCAACGGCGTTTTATGTACAATGAGCAGTTCTTC. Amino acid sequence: CASSRDQRRFMYNEQFF.

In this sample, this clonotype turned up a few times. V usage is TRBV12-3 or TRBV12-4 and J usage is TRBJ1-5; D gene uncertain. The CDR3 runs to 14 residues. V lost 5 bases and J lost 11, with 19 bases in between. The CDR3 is CASSPAGSRKAQHF. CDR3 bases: TGTGCCAGCAGTCCGGCAGGATCAAGGAAGGCCCAGCATTTT.